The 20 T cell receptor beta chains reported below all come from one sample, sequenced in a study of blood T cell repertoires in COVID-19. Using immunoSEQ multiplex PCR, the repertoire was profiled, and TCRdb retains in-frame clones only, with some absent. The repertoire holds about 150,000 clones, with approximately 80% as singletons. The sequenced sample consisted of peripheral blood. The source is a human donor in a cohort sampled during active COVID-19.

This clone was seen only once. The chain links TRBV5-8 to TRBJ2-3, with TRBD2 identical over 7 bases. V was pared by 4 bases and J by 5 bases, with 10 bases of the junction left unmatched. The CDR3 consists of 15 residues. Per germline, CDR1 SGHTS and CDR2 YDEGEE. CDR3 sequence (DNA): TGTGCCAGCAGCCCGGGTTCCAGCGGGAAAGATACGCAGTATTTT. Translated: CASSPGSSGKDTQYF.

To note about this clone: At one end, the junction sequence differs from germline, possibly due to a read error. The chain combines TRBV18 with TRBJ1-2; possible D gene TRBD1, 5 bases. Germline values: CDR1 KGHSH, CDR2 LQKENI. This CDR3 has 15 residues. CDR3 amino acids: CASTPSGDLGYGYTF. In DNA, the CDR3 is TGTGCCAGCACACCGTCCGGGGACTTGGGCTATGGCTACACCTTC. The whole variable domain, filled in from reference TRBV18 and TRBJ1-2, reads NAGVMQNPRHLVRRRGQEARLRCSPMKGHSHVYWYRQLPEEGLKFMVYLQKENIIDESGMPKERFSAEFPKEGPSILRIQQVVRGDSAAYFCASTPSGDLGYGYTFGSGTRLTVV.

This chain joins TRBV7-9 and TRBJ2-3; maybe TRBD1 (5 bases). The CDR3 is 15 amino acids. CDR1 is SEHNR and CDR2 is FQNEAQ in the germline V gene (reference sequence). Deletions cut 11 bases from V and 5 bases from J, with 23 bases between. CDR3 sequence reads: CAGFKWQGRGDTQYF. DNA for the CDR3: TGTGCCGGCTTTAAGTGGCAGGGTCGTGGAGATACGCAGTATTTT.

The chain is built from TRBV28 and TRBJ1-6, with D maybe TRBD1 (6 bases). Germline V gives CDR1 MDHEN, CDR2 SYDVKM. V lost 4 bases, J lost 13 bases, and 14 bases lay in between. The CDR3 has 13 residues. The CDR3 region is CASSSPGGHPLHF. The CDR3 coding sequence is TGTGCCAGCAGTTCGCCCGGGGGGCATCCCCTCCACTTT.

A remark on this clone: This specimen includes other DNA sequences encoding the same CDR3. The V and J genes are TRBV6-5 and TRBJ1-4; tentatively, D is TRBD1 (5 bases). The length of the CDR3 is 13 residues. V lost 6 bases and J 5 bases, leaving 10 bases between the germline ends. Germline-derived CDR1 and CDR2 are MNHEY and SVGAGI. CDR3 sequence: CASRAGLNEKLFF. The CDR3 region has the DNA TGTGCCAGCAGAGCGGGACTAAATGAAAAACTGTTTTTT.

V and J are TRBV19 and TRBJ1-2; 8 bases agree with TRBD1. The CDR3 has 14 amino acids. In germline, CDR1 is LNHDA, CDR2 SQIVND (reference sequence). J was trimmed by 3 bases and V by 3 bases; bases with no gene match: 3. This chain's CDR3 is CASSIGQGDYGYTF. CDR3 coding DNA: TGTGCCAGTAGTATTGGACAGGGAGACTATGGCTACACCTTC.

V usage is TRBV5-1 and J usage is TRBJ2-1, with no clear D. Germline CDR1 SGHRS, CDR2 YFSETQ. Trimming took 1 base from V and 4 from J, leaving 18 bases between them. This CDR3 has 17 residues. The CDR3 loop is CASSLRPGASGYNEQFF. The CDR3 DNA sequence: TGCGCCAGCAGCTTGAGACCAGGCGCCTCCGGATACAATGAGCAGTTCTTC. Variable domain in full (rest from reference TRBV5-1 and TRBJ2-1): KAGVTQTPRYLIKTRGQQVTLSCSPISGHRSVSWYQQTPGQGLQFLFEYFSETQRNKGNFPGRFSGRQFSNSRSEMNVSTLELGDSALYLCASSLRPGASGYNEQFFGPGTRLTVL.

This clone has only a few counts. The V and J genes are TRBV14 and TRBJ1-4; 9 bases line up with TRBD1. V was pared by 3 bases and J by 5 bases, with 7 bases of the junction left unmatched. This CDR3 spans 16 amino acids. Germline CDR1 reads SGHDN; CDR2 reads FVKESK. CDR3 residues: CASSHQGQGRNEKLFF. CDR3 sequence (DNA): TGTGCCAGCAGCCACCAGGGACAGGGACGCAATGAAAAACTGTTTTTT.

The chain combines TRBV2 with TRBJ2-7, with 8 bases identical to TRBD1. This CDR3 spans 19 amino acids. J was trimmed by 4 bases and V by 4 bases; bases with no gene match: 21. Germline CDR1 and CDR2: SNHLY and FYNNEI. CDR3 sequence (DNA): TGTGCCAGCAGTGGGCTGCAGGGGGCGAAAGGGGCGTACGAGTACGAGCAGTACTTC. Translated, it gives CASSGLQGAKGAYEYEQYF.

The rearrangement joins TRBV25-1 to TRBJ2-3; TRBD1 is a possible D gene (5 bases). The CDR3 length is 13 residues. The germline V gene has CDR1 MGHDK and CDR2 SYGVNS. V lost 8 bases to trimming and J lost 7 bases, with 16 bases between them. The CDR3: CASAAQGFNTQYF. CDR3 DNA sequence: TGTGCCAGCGCCGCCCAGGGCTTCAATACGCAGTATTTT.

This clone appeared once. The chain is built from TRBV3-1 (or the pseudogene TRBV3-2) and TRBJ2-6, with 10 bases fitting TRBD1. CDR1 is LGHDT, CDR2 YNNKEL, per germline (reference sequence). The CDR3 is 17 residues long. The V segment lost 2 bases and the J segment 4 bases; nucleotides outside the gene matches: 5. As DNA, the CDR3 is TGTGCCAGCAGCCAATGGACAGGGGGAACCGGGGCCAACGTCCTGACTTTC. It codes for CASSQWTGGTGANVLTF.

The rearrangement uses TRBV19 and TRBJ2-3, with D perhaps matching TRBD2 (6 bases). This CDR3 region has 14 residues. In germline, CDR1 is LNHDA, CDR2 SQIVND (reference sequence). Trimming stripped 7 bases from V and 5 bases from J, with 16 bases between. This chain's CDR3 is CASNPGAPRDTQYF. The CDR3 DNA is TGTGCCAGTAACCCGGGAGCCCCGAGAGATACGCAGTATTTT.

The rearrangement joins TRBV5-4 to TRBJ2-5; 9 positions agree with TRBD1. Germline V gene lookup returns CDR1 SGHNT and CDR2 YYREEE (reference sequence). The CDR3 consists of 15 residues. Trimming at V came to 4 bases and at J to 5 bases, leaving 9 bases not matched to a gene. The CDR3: CASSPGQGWGETQYF. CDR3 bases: TGTGCCAGCAGCCCGGGACAGGGCTGGGGGGAGACCCAGTACTTC.

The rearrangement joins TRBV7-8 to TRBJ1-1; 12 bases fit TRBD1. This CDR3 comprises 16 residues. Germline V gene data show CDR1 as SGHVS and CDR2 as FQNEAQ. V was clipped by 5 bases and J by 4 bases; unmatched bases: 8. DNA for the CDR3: TGTGCCAGCAGCACCGGGACAGGGGGCTCCGGCACTGAAGCTTTCTTT. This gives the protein CASSTGTGGSGTEAFF.

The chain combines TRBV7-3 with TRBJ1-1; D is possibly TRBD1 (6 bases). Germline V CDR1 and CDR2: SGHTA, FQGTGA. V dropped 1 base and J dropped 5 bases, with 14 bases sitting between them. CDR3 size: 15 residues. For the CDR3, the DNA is TGTGCCAGCAGCTTAAAGTCCCAGGGGCCTACTGAAGCTTTCTTT. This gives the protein CASSLKSQGPTEAFF.

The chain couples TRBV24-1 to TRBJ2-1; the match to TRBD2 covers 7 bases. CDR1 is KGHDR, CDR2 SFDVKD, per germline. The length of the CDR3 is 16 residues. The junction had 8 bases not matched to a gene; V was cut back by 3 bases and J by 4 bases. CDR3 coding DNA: TGTGCCACCAGTGATGGGGCACTAGCGACTTACAATGAGCAGTTCTTC. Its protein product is CATSDGALATYNEQFF.

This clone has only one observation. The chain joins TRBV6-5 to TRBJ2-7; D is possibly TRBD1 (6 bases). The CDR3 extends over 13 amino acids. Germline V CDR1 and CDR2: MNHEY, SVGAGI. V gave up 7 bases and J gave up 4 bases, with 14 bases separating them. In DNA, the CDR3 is TGTGCCAGCACCTCTCACCAGGGGTACGAGCAGTACTTC. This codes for CASTSHQGYEQYF.

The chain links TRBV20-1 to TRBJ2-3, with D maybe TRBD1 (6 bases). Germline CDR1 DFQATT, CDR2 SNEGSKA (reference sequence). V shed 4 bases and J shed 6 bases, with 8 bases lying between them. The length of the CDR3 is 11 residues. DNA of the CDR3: TGCAGTGCTATAACAGGGGATACGCAGTATTTT. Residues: CSAITGDTQYF.

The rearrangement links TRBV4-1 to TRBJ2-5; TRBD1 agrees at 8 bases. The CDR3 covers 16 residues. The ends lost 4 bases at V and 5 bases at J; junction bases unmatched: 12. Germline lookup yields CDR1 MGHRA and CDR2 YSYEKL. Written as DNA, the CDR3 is TGCGCCAGCAGCCCCTCCTTAGGACAGGGATCGGAGACCCAGTACTTC. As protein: CASSPSLGQGSETQYF.

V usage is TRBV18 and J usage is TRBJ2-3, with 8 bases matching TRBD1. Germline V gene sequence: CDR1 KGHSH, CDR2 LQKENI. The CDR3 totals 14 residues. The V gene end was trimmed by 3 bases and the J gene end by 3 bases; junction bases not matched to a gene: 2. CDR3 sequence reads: CASSPGQATDTQYF. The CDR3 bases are TGTGCCAGCTCACCGGGACAGGCTACAGATACGCAGTATTTT.